One sample yielded the 17 T cell receptor beta chains listed below, sequenced in a study of blood T cells in healthy people across ages. Together with a sample-barcoded 5' primer, a J-beta primer mix was included in a second PCR lasting roughly 6 to 12 cycles. TCRdb recomputed calls from the 5' RACE reads with MiXCR, one row per CDR3 protein. The data contain about 830,000 distinct CDR3 sequences, about 59% of them singletons. The sequenced sample was blood. These receptor sequences come from a man aged 25-45 years in good health.

This chain joins TRBV7-2 and TRBJ1-1; no definite D call. The CDR3 has 12 amino acids. The germline CDR1 and CDR2 sequences are SGHTA and FQGNSA. V shed 3 bases and J shed 4 bases, with 6 bases lying between them. The chain's CDR3 is CASSFISTEAFF. CDR3 DNA sequence: TGTGCCAGCAGCTTCATATCCACTGAAGCTTTCTTT. Using reference TRBV7-2 and TRBJ1-1 for the parts outside the CDR3, the full variable domain is GAGVSQSPSNKVTEKGKDVELRCDPISGHTALYWYRQSLGQGLEFLIYFQGNSAPDKSGLPSDRFSAERTGGSVSTLTIQRTQQEDSAVYLCASSFISTEAFFGQGTRLTVV.

The genes are TRBV6-7 and TRBJ2-2, with 8 bases that match TRBD1. TRBV6-7 is known as an ORF, though its function is uncertain. V trimming: 0 bases; J trimming: 4 bases; junction bases outside the gene matches: 16. The CDR3 contains 20 residues. CDR3 DNA: TGTGCCAGCAGTTACTCGAGCGCGCCGTGGGGACAGGTTATCACCGGGGAGCTGTTTTTT. Protein product: CASSYSSAPWGQVITGELFF.

The chain combines TRBV9 with TRBJ2-4; D possibly uses TRBD1 or TRBD2 (5 bases each). The CDR3 extends over 15 amino acids. V lost 0 bases to trimming and J lost 13 bases, with 20 bases between them. In germline, CDR1 is SGDLS, CDR2 YYNGEE. CDR3 amino acids: CASSVEGDGPPRQYF. DNA of the CDR3: TGTGCCAGCAGCGTAGAAGGGGACGGACCTCCTAGGCAGTACTTC.

V is TRBV7-2 and J is TRBJ2-7, with TRBD2 identical over 8 bases. Germline V lookup: CDR1 SGHTA, CDR2 FQGNSA. This CDR3 has 16 amino acids. V lost 2 bases and J lost 4; bases outside the gene matches: 10. CDR3 loop: CASSLWAGGISYEQYF. In DNA form, the CDR3 reads TGTGCCAGCAGCTTATGGGCGGGGGGCATATCGTACGAGCAGTACTTC. The full variable domain, in which reference TRBV7-2 and TRBJ2-7 provide the parts outside the CDR3, is GAGVSQSPSNKVTEKGKDVELRCDPISGHTALYWYRQSLGQGLEFLIYFQGNSAPDKSGLPSDRFSAERTGGSVSTLTIQRTQQEDSAVYLCASSLWAGGISYEQYFGPGTRLTVT.

V is TRBV10-3 and J is TRBJ2-1, with D possibly matching TRBD2 (7 bases). Germline V gene sequence: CDR1 ENHRY, CDR2 SYGVKD. V lost 3 bases and J 7 bases, leaving 13 bases between the germline ends. The CDR3 runs to 14 residues. The CDR3 sequence is CAISERGARNEQFF. CDR3 DNA sequence: TGTGCCATCAGTGAACGGGGGGCGAGGAATGAGCAGTTCTTC.

This clonotype has just a few counts. V and J are TRBV4-3 and TRBJ2-7; 10 bases line up with TRBD2. After removal of 5 bases from V and 6 bases from J, the junction contained 4 bases not matched to a gene. Germline V CDR1 and CDR2: LGHNA, YSLEER. The CDR3 runs 13 residues. The DNA for the CDR3 is TGCGCCAGCAGCAGGACTAGCGGCGGCGAGCAGTACTTC. It specifies CASSRTSGGEQYF.

The J gene is TRBJ2-3, the V gene TRBV27; possible D gene TRBD2, 5 bases. Trimming removed 4 bases from V and 8 bases from J, with 13 bases in between. Germline loops: CDR1 MNHEY, CDR2 SMNVEV (reference sequence). The CDR3 sequence is 13 residues long. The CDR3 reads CASSSTAAGTQYF. The CDR3 DNA reads TGTGCCAGCAGTTCTACGGCTGCGGGTACGCAGTATTTT.

Turning to this clonotype: The junction departs from the called germline gene at one end, perhaps through a read error. The chain joins TRBV2 to TRBJ2-1, with TRBD2 matching 10 bases. Per the germline V gene, CDR1 is SNHLY and CDR2 is FYNNEI. This CDR3 spans 14 amino acids. The CDR3, as DNA: TGTGCCGGCAGCTGGACTAGCGGAAACAATGAGCAGTTCTTC. This translates into CAGSWTSGNNEQFF.

This clonotype was picked up many times. Given a much more abundant clone one base away, this may be a read error. This sequence joins TRBV7-3 and TRBJ2-5; D is possibly TRBD2 (6 bases). V lost 5 bases and J lost 11, with 24 bases in between. The CDR3 loop spans 15 amino acids. Germline loops: CDR1 SGHTA, CDR2 FQGTGA. CDR3 amino acids: CASSDSSAGTNEQYF. The CDR3 DNA reads as TGTGCCAGCAGCGATTCTAGCGCGGGTACCAATGAGCAGTACTTC.

This clonotype was picked up a small number of times. The chain is built from TRBV30 and TRBJ2-5; D is ambiguous. The DNA end is a closer match to TRBJ2-7, so the J assignment may be wrong. Germline V CDR1 and CDR2: GTSNPN, SVGIG (reference sequence). The CDR3 spans 11 residues. CDR3 coding DNA: TGTGCCTGGAGTGTTCGATACGAGCAGTACTTC. Its translation: CAWSVRYEQYF.

This chain connects TRBV24-1 to TRBJ1-5; perhaps TRBD1 as D (5 bases). The germline gives CDR1 KGHDR, CDR2 SFDVKD. This CDR3 contains 14 residues. V was clipped by 1 base and J by 4 bases, with 7 bases between them. CDR3 amino acids: CATSDLRGNQPQHF. As DNA, the CDR3 is TGTGCCACCAGTGATTTAAGGGGTAATCAGCCCCAGCATTTT.

This clonotype was picked up a small number of times. V usage is TRBV7-3 and J usage is TRBJ2-3; D might be TRBD2 (6 bases). Germline V CDR1 and CDR2: SGHTA, FQGTGA. V was cut by 0 bases and J by 0 bases, with 10 bases left in between. The CDR3 runs to 16 residues. Here the CDR3 reads CASSLTSGTSTDTQYF. The CDR3 nucleotides read TGTGCCAGCAGCTTAACTAGCGGAACTAGCACAGATACGCAGTATTTT. The variable domain in full, with the rest retrieved from reference TRBV7-3 and TRBJ2-3, is GAGVSQTPSNKVTEKGKYVELRCDPISGHTALYWYRQSLGQGPEFLIYFQGTGAADDSGLPNDRFFAVRPEGSVSTLKIQRTERGDSAVYLCASSLTSGTSTDTQYFGPGTRLTVL.

The chain employs TRBV7-2 and TRBJ1-2, with a tentative D call TRBD1 (5 bases). Germline V lookup: CDR1 SGHTA, CDR2 FQGNSA. The CDR3 runs to 14 residues. Trimming stripped 4 bases from V and 3 bases from J, with 12 bases between. DNA of the CDR3: TGTGCCAGCAGCTCGGAGGGACGGTACTATGGCTACACCTTC. This gives the protein CASSSEGRYYGYTF.

The chain has TRBV21-1 and TRBJ2-7; TRBD1 is the table's D call and was not checked against the DNA. TRBV21-1 is an annotated pseudogene. This CDR3 has 15 residues. The CDR3 loop reads CASSTLIEQGGEQYF. Written as DNA, the CDR3 is TGTGCCAGCAGCACCCTGATAGAACAGGGTGGCGAGCAGTACTTC.

CDR3 in amino acids: CSGDKQGEEKLFF. CDR3 in DNA: TGCAGCGGTGACAAACAGGGGGAGGAAAAACTGTTTTTT. The genes are TRBV29-1 and TRBJ1-4, with TRBD1 identical over 8 bases. The CDR3 is made up of 13 amino acids. With 7 bases clipped from V and 8 bases from J, the junction kept 9 bases outside the gene matches. The germline V gene encodes CDR1 SQVTM and CDR2 ANQGSEA.

As for this clonotype: This CDR3 is missing its conserved last phenylalanine or tryptophan, likely due to a read error. The DNA is omitted, as the CDR3 cannot be located on it reliably, and the CDR3 follows TCRdb's listing. The rearrangement uses TRBV3-1 and TRBJ2-1. Including both end residues, the CDR3 is 14 amino acids long. CDR1 and CDR2 from the germline V gene are LGHDT and YNNKEL (reference sequence). This CDR3 reads CASSQADILNEQLI.

The chain is built from TRBV11-2 and TRBJ2-5; 13 bases agree with TRBD2. The CDR3 covers 17 residues. V gave up 2 bases and J gave up 5 bases; unmatched junction bases: 8. Germline V gene sequence: CDR1 SGHAT, CDR2 FQNNGV. The CDR3, as DNA: TGTGCCAGCAGCTTACTACTAGCGGGGGGGTTACGTGAGACCCAGTACTTC. It is translated as CASSLLLAGGLRETQYF.